The T cell receptor beta chain described here comes from a study of T cell changes during pregnancy in multiple sclerosis. V was shortened by 2 bases and J by 7 bases, with 8 bases between the two germline ends. Germline lookup yields CDR1 SGHNT and CDR2 YENEEA. The length of the CDR3 is 12 residues. Some clones are missing from TCRdb's copy, which holds only in-frame ones; the method was immunoSEQ multiplex PCR. The sample comprises roughly 48,000 clones, 90% to 95% of which are singletons, and 0.47% rests with the top ten. The sample consisted of CD4+ T cells from peripheral blood mononuclear cells, taken in the first trimester of pregnancy. The chain has TRBV11-3 and TRBJ1-1; D unresolved. This TCR derives from a female donor with multiple sclerosis, enrolled in a pregnancy study. DNA for the CDR3: TGTGCCAGCAGCTTAACCGGAGGTGAAGCTTTCTTT. Translation gives CASSLTGGEAFF.